The clone carrying this T cell receptor (beta chain) was seen more than once but under ten times. Its matching antigen is unknown. This specimen comes from a study of cytomegalovirus exposure and HLA in healthy donors. PCR primers comprised 60 Vbeta and 13 Jbeta primers. Clones were sequenced by immunoSEQ multiplex PCR, and TCRdb holds only the in-frame ones, with some missing. Of 200,000 to 250,000 clones in the sample, about four fifths are singletons; the top ten hold approximately 5.3%. The study, taken as a whole, reports: Previous analysis showed most TCR beta V segments were productive about 87% or about 30% of the time.

Germline-derived CDR1 and CDR2 are MNHEY and SMNVEV (reference sequence). The trim removed 8 bases at V and 2 bases at J, leaving 3 bases unmatched. This CDR3 has 12 residues. The sequenced sample consisted of PBMCs. This clonotype was obtained from a woman between 35 and 50 years old in good health and CMV-seropositive. The chain is built from TRBV27 and TRBJ2-7; 7 bases map to TRBD1. CDR3 coding DNA: TGTGCCAGCCAGACAGGGCCCTACGAGCAGTACTTC. It specifies CASQTGPYEQYF.